The 23 T cell receptor beta chains below were found in one sample sequenced in a study of CD8 T cells in Susac syndrome. Reverse transcription used roughly 0.5 to 1 ug RNA and random hexamers. Using its own MiXCR run on the immunoSEQ multiplex PCR reads, TCRdb lists one record per CDR3 protein. The repertoire consists of fewer than 350,000 distinct CDR3 sequences, with around 89% occurring once and the leading ten covering 0.18%. Sequenced input: CD8+ T cells from PBMCs. The receptors come from a human donor with multiple sclerosis.

The chain has TRBV27 and TRBJ2-5; TRBD1 or TRBD2 may be the D gene (6 bases each). Germline CDR1 is MNHEY and CDR2 is SMNVEV (reference sequence). V dropped 6 bases and J dropped 5 bases, with 19 bases sitting between them. This CDR3 contains 15 residues. The CDR3 nucleotides read TGTGCCAGCAGGATGAACAGGGACTCGGGGGAGACCCAGTACTTC. Its protein is CASRMNRDSGETQYF.

The CDR3 here is CASSQITGGFFEQYF. The CDR3 DNA reads TGTGCCAGCAGCCAGATTACGGGAGGATTCTTCGAGCAGTACTTC. The rearrangement joins TRBV7-9 to TRBJ2-7; 7 nucleotides match TRBD2. Germline CDR1 and CDR2: SEHNR and FQNEAQ (reference sequence). This CDR3 comprises 15 residues. V was pared by 5 bases and J by 6 bases, with 13 bases of the junction left unmatched.

This clonotype was recorded once. This CDR3 reads CSARDLAGGVLSTDTQYF. The CDR3 DNA reads TGCAGTGCTAGAGATCTAGCGGGGGGGGTTCTAAGCACAGATACGCAGTATTTT. The chain couples TRBV20-1 to TRBJ2-3; TRBD2 matches at 12 bases. The CDR3 has 18 amino acids. V shed 0 bases, J shed 0 bases, and the junction held 7 bases outside the gene matches. Germline V gene sequence: CDR1 DFQATT, CDR2 SNEGSKA (reference sequence).

This chain connects TRBV4-1 to TRBJ1-2; D unclear. V gave up 0 bases and J gave up 4 bases, with 6 bases separating them. The germline gives CDR1 MGHRA, CDR2 YSYEKL. CDR3 length: 13 residues. CDR3 residues: CASSQETLYGYTF. The CDR3 nucleotides are TGCGCCAGCAGCCAAGAAACCCTCTATGGCTACACCTTC.

This clonotype was seen a single time. A read error may produce the germline difference seen at one junction end. This chain links TRBV7-8 with TRBJ2-4; D call uncertain. In germline, CDR1 is SGHVS, CDR2 FQNEAQ. The CDR3 sequence is 14 residues long. The CDR3 sequence: CASSSGFPKNTQYF. The DNA for the CDR3 is TGTGCCAGCAGCTCCGGATTCCCCAAAAACACTCAGTACTTC.

The chain uses TRBV6-6 and TRBJ1-2, with D maybe TRBD1 (5 bases). Germline lookup yields CDR1 MNHNY and CDR2 SVGAGI (reference sequence). The CDR3 consists of 14 residues. V was clipped by 1 base and J by 4 bases, with 10 bases between them. The CDR3 nucleotides read TGTGCCAGCAGTTACTTGCGAGGGGTCTATGGCTACACCTTC. Amino acid sequence: CASSYLRGVYGYTF.

This chain connects TRBV4-3 to TRBJ2-1; D assignment may be TRBD1 or TRBD2 (5 bases each). Trimming took off 0 bases at V and 7 bases at J, with 22 bases between the two ends. This CDR3 is 18 amino acids long. Looked up from germline, CDR1 is LGHNA and CDR2 is YSLEER. CDR3 nucleotides: TGCGCCAGCAGCCAAGAGGATTCGTCGGGACCCGTAGTGAATGAGCAGTTCTTC. It translates to CASSQEDSSGPVVNEQFF.

The rearrangement links TRBV7-9 to TRBJ2-5, with no clear D. Germline V gives CDR1 SEHNR, CDR2 FQNEAQ (reference sequence). Trimming stripped 2 bases from V and 4 bases from J, with 11 bases between. The CDR3 contains 14 residues. CDR3 in DNA: TGTGCCAGCAGCTTATCAGATCTCCGAGAGACCCAGTACTTC. Residues: CASSLSDLRETQYF.

This clonotype was picked up one time. CDR3 coding DNA: TGCAGCGGTGGCGGGCGGGAGTTTACCTACGAGCAGTACTTC. Amino acid sequence: CSGGGREFTYEQYF. The chain combines TRBV20-1 with TRBJ2-7; 7 nucleotides agree with TRBD2. The CDR3 runs to 14 residues. Per the germline V gene, CDR1 is DFQATT and CDR2 is SNEGSKA (reference sequence).

The V gene is TRBV6-5, the J gene TRBJ2-3; TRBD2 is a possible D gene (6 bases). Looked up from germline, CDR1 is MNHEY and CDR2 is SVGAGI. Trimming left V 2 bases short and J 3 bases short, with 15 bases between. The CDR3 contains 16 residues. The CDR3 nucleotides are TGTGCCAGCAGTTACAAGACTAGTGGTATGACAGATACGCAGTATTTT. Protein: CASSYKTSGMTDTQYF.

The V gene is TRBV20-1, the J gene TRBJ2-3, with 7 positions matching TRBD2. Unmatched junction bases numbered 12, after V lost 6 bases and J lost 0 bases. The V gene's germline CDR1 is DFQATT and CDR2 SNEGSKA (reference sequence). The CDR3 consists of 16 residues. CDR3 DNA sequence: TGCAGTGCGGAGACTAGCCGACTTCCTAGCACAGATACGCAGTATTTT. Its protein is CSAETSRLPSTDTQYF.

The rearrangement joins TRBV13 to TRBJ2-5; TRBD1 aligns across 9 bases. The length of the CDR3 is 18 residues. CDR1 and CDR2 (germline): PRHDT, FYEKMQ (reference sequence). J lost 6 bases, V lost 8 bases, and 22 bases had no gene match. CDR3 nucleotides: TGTGCCAGCGGGACTCGGACAGGGGCCGCCGAGGAGTGGAAGACCCAGTACTTC. As protein: CASGTRTGAAEEWKTQYF.

The CDR3 DNA is TGTGCCAGCAGTTCCCAGGGTTTAGGAGAGACCCAGTACTTC. Protein sequence: CASSSQGLGETQYF. The chain has TRBV27 and TRBJ2-5; maybe TRBD1 (5 bases). Germline assignment: CDR1 MNHEY and CDR2 SMNVEV (reference sequence). Trimming removed 4 bases from V and 4 bases from J, with 13 bases in between. The CDR3 is 14 residues long.

The chain is built from TRBV5-1 and TRBJ2-1; 7 nucleotides line up with TRBD2. Germline CDR1 is SGHRS and CDR2 is YFSETQ. The J segment lost 4 bases and the V segment lost 4 bases, leaving 17 bases of the junction unmatched. CDR3 size: 18 residues. The CDR3 nucleotides read TGCGCCAGCAGCACTCCTCTTCACGGCGGGAGTGGGTACAATGAGCAGTTCTTC. Its protein is CASSTPLHGGSGYNEQFF.

The V and J genes are TRBV6-2 or TRBV6-3 and TRBJ2-3; D is ambiguous. Germline-derived CDR1 and CDR2 are MNHEY and SVGEGT. The V end lost 6 bases, the J end lost 6 bases, and 13 bases lay between the germline ends. The CDR3 sequence is 13 residues long. CDR3 bases: TGTGCCAGCAGGCTGTCTTTCTCGGATACGCAGTATTTT. Amino acid sequence: CASRLSFSDTQYF.

The chain uses TRBV14 and TRBJ2-1; D unresolved. The CDR3 is made up of 15 amino acids. Germline V gene lookup returns CDR1 SGHDN and CDR2 FVKESK. The ends were cut back, 1 base at V and 4 bases at J, with 11 bases in the middle. CDR3 in amino acids: CASSQVLLAYNEQFF. The CDR3 nucleotides read TGTGCCAGCAGCCAAGTACTTCTGGCTTACAATGAGCAGTTCTTC.

This chain links TRBV20-1 with TRBJ2-7; unclear D gene. Germline V gives CDR1 DFQATT, CDR2 SNEGSKA (reference sequence). V was clipped by 3 bases and J by 7 bases, with 10 bases between them. This CDR3 spans 11 amino acids. The CDR3 coding sequence is TGCAGTGCTAGTTCGTCTGGGGAGCAGTACTTC. As protein: CSASSSGEQYF.

Worth noting for this clonotype: Because the CDR3's place on the DNA is in doubt, the DNA is left out and the CDR3 is given as listed by TCRdb. The V call is TRBV27, the J call TRBJ2-7; TRBD1, as called in the table, went unchecked against the DNA. Germline lookup yields CDR1 MNHEY and CDR2 SMNVEV (reference sequence). The CDR3 totals 14 residues, both ends included. This CDR3 is CASSFGGGTIEEYF.

This chain links TRBV4-3 with TRBJ2-7, with D uncertain. V lost 0 bases to trimming and J lost 3 bases, with 9 bases between them. Looked up from germline, CDR1 is LGHNA and CDR2 is YSLEER. The CDR3 runs 14 residues. This CDR3 is CASSQDRHNYEQYF. CDR3 in DNA: TGCGCCAGCAGCCAAGATCGACATAACTACGAGCAGTACTTC.

The chain links TRBV6-5 to TRBJ2-2; the D call may be TRBD1 or TRBD2 (5 bases each). The V and J ends lost 8 bases and 5 bases respectively, with 6 bases between them. In germline, CDR1 is MNHEY, CDR2 SVGAGI. This CDR3 has 11 amino acids. CDR3 region: CASGGTGELFF. Here the CDR3 DNA reads TGTGCCAGCGGGGGTACCGGGGAGCTGTTTTTT.

The chain employs TRBV12-3 or TRBV12-4 and TRBJ2-7, with D possibly matching TRBD1 (6 bases). The CDR3 sequence is 13 residues long. Trimming pared 7 bases from V and 2 bases from J, leaving 12 bases between. The CDR3 reads CASTPGHPYEQYF. The DNA of the CDR3 is TGTGCCAGCACCCCGGGACACCCCTACGAGCAGTACTTC.

The rearrangement links TRBV29-1 to TRBJ2-6, with D possibly being TRBD1 or TRBD2 (5 bases each). The CDR3 is 16 residues long. The ends were cut back, 7 bases at V and 0 bases at J, with 16 bases in the middle. Per germline, CDR1 SQVTM and CDR2 ANQGSEA. The CDR3 coding sequence is TGCAGCGCCACCGGGACGGAGAGCTCTGGGGCCAACGTCCTGACTTTC. Translation: CSATGTESSGANVLTF.

This clonotype was counted a single time. This sequence joins TRBV6-5 and TRBJ2-7; D uncertain. Between the trimmed V and J ends, which lost 2 bases and 7 bases, there was a span of 15 bases. Germline V gene lookup returns CDR1 MNHEY and CDR2 SVGAGI. The CDR3 loop spans 14 amino acids. The CDR3 DNA follows: TGTGCCAGCAGTTACGATAATAGGGTGGGTGAGCAGTACTTC. Translating gives CASSYDNRVGEQYF.